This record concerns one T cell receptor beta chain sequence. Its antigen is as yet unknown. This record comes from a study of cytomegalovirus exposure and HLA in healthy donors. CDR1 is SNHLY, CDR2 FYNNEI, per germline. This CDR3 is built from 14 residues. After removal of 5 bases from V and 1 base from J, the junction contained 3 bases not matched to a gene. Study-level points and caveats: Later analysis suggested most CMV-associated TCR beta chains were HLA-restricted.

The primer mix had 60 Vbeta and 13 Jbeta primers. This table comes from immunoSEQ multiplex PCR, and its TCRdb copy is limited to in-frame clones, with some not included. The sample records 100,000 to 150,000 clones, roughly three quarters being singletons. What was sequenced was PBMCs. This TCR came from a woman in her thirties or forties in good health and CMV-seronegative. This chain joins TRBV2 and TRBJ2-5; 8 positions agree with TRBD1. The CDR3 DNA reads TGTGCCAGCAGTACGGACAGGGTCCAAGAGACCCAGTACTTC. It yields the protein CASSTDRVQETQYF.